The subject of this entry is one TCR beta chain. Its antigen remains unidentified. The sample originates from a study of shared clonotypes between healthy human individuals. Study-level findings and limits: Estimated richness was generally greater in naive than memory subsets. Some clonotypes were shared by all four sorted-subset donors, while others were not shared. The non-shared ones had lower generation probabilities than the shared ones.

Germline-derived CDR1 and CDR2 are SGHRS and YFSETQ. V was trimmed by 2 bases and J by 5 bases, leaving 13 bases between them. This CDR3 is built from 15 residues. The data were produced by immunoSEQ multiplex PCR, yet TCRdb's version contains in-frame clones alone and is incomplete. The sample records 1,400,000 or so clones, approximately 98.5% being singletons. The chain employs TRBV5-1 and TRBJ2-2; unclear D gene. The sequenced material came from naive CD4+ T cells sorted from blood. Regarding subset: CD45RA+ positively selected. This clonotype was obtained from a young man in good health. CDR3 nucleotide sequence: TGCGCCAGCAGCTTAATCGACTCTAGGACCGGGGAGCTGTTTTTT. This encodes CASSLIDSRTGELFF.